A single sample is the source of the 23 T cell receptor beta chains below, sequenced in a study of graft-versus-host responses after intestinal transplantation (dated by TCRdb to the early 2020s). In light of the paper, this sample's time point label describes: cells obtained before transplantation from donor or recipient. Library generation was performed with the immunoSEQ multiplex PCR assay. The clones in this table, taken by TCRdb from immuneACCESS, are in-frame only. Not every clone is retained; where verified, under half of the shortfall comes from an unresolved V gene, and the cause of the rest is unknown. Present in this sample are around 97,000 clones, 80% to 95% of which were seen just once. Under 1.5% of the sample goes to the ten largest clones. These TCRs are of unknown antigen specificity. This specimen was unstimulated CD8+ T cells sorted from spleen or lymph node cells, taken before intestinal transplant. The receptors shown here come from a human donor who received an intestinal transplant.

The chain is built from TRBV27 and TRBJ1-3; D not resolved. CDR1 MNHEY and CDR2 SMNVEV come from the germline V gene (reference sequence). The CDR3 totals 15 residues. The germline V and J ends were trimmed by 4 bases and 1 base, with 11 bases remaining between them. CDR3 coding DNA: TGTGCCAGCAGTTCCTTGTCAGGATCTGGAAACACCATATATTTT. This codes for CASSSLSGSGNTIYF.

The rearrangement joins TRBV7-2 to TRBJ1-1; no clear D. V lost 2 bases and J 4 bases, leaving 14 bases between the germline ends. Per germline, CDR1 SGHTA and CDR2 FQGNSA. CDR3 length: 15 residues. CDR3 sequence (DNA): TGTGCCAGCAGCTTAAACCAAGGCAGGATCACTGAAGCTTTCTTT. As protein: CASSLNQGRITEAFF.

The chain recombines TRBV19 with TRBJ2-1, with D maybe TRBD2 (6 bases). In germline, CDR1 is LNHDA, CDR2 SQIVND (reference sequence). This CDR3 region has 18 residues. Trimming stripped 6 bases from V and 0 bases from J, with 21 bases between. CDR3: CASSPRARDSSSYNEQFF. The CDR3 DNA follows: TGTGCCAGTAGCCCTCGGGCCCGGGACTCCAGCTCCTACAATGAGCAGTTCTTC.

This clone was found a few times. The chain recombines TRBV16 with TRBJ2-1; D gene ambiguous. Trimming took 0 bases from V and 1 from J, leaving 1 base between them. The CDR3 runs 13 residues. Germline loops: CDR1 KGHSY, CDR2 FQNENV. In DNA form, the CDR3 reads TGTGCCAGCAGCCAATCATCCTACAATGAGCAGTTCTTC. The encoded protein is CASSQSSYNEQFF.

This sequence joins TRBV7-6 and TRBJ2-3, with 15 bases lining up with TRBD2. The CDR3 extends over 19 amino acids. The V segment lost 1 base and the J segment 7 bases; nucleotides outside the gene matches: 12. CDR1 and CDR2 from the germline V gene are SGHVS and FNYEAQ. CDR3: CASSLGPPGLAGGLNTQYF. The CDR3 nucleotides read TGTGCCAGCAGCTTAGGGCCCCCAGGACTAGCGGGGGGGCTGAATACGCAGTATTTT.

The V call is TRBV19, the J call TRBJ2-2; tentatively, D is TRBD2 (5 bases). Trimming took off 5 bases at V and 7 bases at J, with 11 bases between the two ends. In germline, CDR1 is LNHDA, CDR2 SQIVND (reference sequence). The CDR3 is 13 residues long. This chain's CDR3 is CASSSRTFGELFF. Here the CDR3 DNA reads TGTGCCAGTAGTTCCAGGACTTTCGGGGAGCTGTTTTTT.

V usage is TRBV6-5 and J usage is TRBJ2-5; 7 bases agree with TRBD2. The end of the DNA is better explained by TRBJ2-7, so the J call may be wrong. The V gene's germline CDR1 is MNHEY and CDR2 SVGAGI. This CDR3 region has 14 residues. Here the CDR3 DNA reads TGTGCCAGCAGTTACGGGGGGGGAGCCTACGAGCAGTACTTC. It codes for CASSYGGGAYEQYF.

The rearrangement joins TRBV30 to TRBJ1-1; unclear D gene. The CDR3 totals 13 residues. The V and J ends lost 5 bases and 0 bases respectively, with 10 bases between them. The germline CDR1 and CDR2 sequences are GTSNPN and SVGIG (reference sequence). CDR3 sequence reads: CAWQPVMNTEAFF. The CDR3 bases are TGTGCCTGGCAGCCAGTCATGAACACTGAAGCTTTCTTT.

This chain links TRBV30 with TRBJ2-7, with a tentative D call TRBD1 (5 bases). CDR3 size: 12 residues. Deletions cut 5 bases from V and 1 base from J, with 9 bases between. Germline-derived CDR1 and CDR2 are GTSNPN and SVGIG (reference sequence). This CDR3 reads CAWDQGSYEQYF. The CDR3 coding sequence is TGTGCCTGGGACCAGGGTTCCTACGAGCAGTACTTC.

The V and J genes are TRBV7-8 and TRBJ1-3, with no clear D. The CDR3 loop spans 17 amino acids. Looked up from germline, CDR1 is SGHVS and CDR2 is FQNEAQ. The ends were cut back, 2 bases at V and 0 bases at J, with 14 bases in the middle. This chain's CDR3 is CASSLPRTALSGNTIYF. CDR3 sequence (DNA): TGTGCCAGCAGCTTACCTAGGACGGCCCTCTCTGGAAACACCATATATTTT.

This rearrangement joins TRBV5-1 to TRBJ2-5, with a possible D match to TRBD1 (6 bases). CDR3 length equals 13 residues. Between the trimmed V and J ends, which lost 5 bases and 9 bases, there was a span of 17 bases. Looked up from germline, CDR1 is SGHRS and CDR2 is YFSETQ. CDR3 region: CASRIGGTLAQYF. Here the CDR3 DNA reads TGCGCCAGCAGAATAGGGGGAACTCTGGCCCAGTACTTC.

The chain joins TRBV9 to TRBJ2-1, with TRBD2 matching over 9 bases. The CDR3 is 13 residues long. Trimming removed 3 bases from V and 7 bases from J; junction bases left unmatched: 2. The germline V gene has CDR1 SGDLS and CDR2 YYNGEE. In DNA, the CDR3 is TGTGCCAGCAGCGGCGGGGGGGCTAATGAGCAGTTCTTC. Encoded protein: CASSGGGANEQFF.

This clone has a handful of counts. The V call is TRBV19, the J call TRBJ1-3; D unresolved. The CDR3 covers 18 residues. The V and J ends lost 2 bases and 0 bases respectively, with 17 bases between them. Per the germline V gene, CDR1 is LNHDA and CDR2 is SQIVND (reference sequence). The DNA of the CDR3 is TGTGCCAGTAGTATAACCGTAGGTCGTCAAAGCTCTGGAAACACCATATATTTT. Its translation: CASSITVGRQSSGNTIYF.

The J gene is TRBJ2-5, the V gene TRBV14; D possibly corresponds to TRBD1 (6 bases). From germline, CDR1 is SGHDN and CDR2 FVKESK. The V end was cut by 0 bases, the J end by 2 bases, with 16 bases between. The CDR3 has 17 amino acids. CDR3 coding DNA: TGTGCCAGCAGCCAAGAGGGCACAGGGTGGTGGCAAGAGACCCAGTACTTC. Its protein is CASSQEGTGWWQETQYF.

This sequence joins TRBV19 and TRBJ2-2; 8 nucleotides agree with TRBD1. Germline lookup yields CDR1 LNHDA and CDR2 SQIVND (reference sequence). The CDR3 runs to 14 residues. V lost 2 bases and J lost 5; bases outside the gene matches: 1. CDR3 residues: CASSITGGTGELFF. Written as DNA, the CDR3 is TGTGCCAGTAGTATAACAGGGGGTACCGGGGAGCTGTTTTTT.

This clone was seen more than once but under ten times. This sequence joins TRBV4-1 and TRBJ2-7; D unclear. Germline V lookup: CDR1 MGHRA, CDR2 YSYEKL. The CDR3 totals 12 residues. Between the trimmed V and J ends, which lost 4 bases and 4 bases, there was a span of 8 bases. The CDR3 nucleotides read TGCGCCAGCAGCCCCGATAGTTACGAGCAGTACTTC. Encoded protein: CASSPDSYEQYF.

In DNA form, the CDR3 reads TGCACCAGCAGCCAAGCCCCCTCTCTAGCGGGGGGGCATCCCGGGGAGCTGTTTTTT. It specifies CTSSQAPSLAGGHPGELFF. V is TRBV1 and J is TRBJ2-2; TRBD2, the table's D call, was not compared with the DNA. TRBV1 is a listed pseudogene. There are 19 residues in the CDR3.

The V call is TRBV9, the J call TRBJ2-7, with 9 positions matching TRBD1. This CDR3 contains 15 residues. Germline values: CDR1 SGDLS, CDR2 YYNGEE. V lost 4 bases, J lost 0 bases, and 5 bases stayed unmatched. The CDR3 nucleotides are TGTGCCAGCAGCACAGGGGGCCACGGCTCCTACGAGCAGTACTTC. It yields the protein CASSTGGHGSYEQYF.

This chain joins TRBV19 and TRBJ2-1; D is unclear. CDR1 and CDR2 from the germline V gene are LNHDA and SQIVND (reference sequence). The CDR3 runs 13 residues. The V gene lost 5 bases and the J gene lost 3 bases, with 8 bases spanning the gap. The chain's CDR3 is CASSPDHYNEQFF. The CDR3 region has the DNA TGTGCCAGTAGTCCGGACCACTACAATGAGCAGTTCTTC.

The rearrangement joins TRBV5-1 to TRBJ2-3; no firm D call. Germline loops: CDR1 SGHRS, CDR2 YFSETQ. The V gene lost 4 bases and the J gene lost 1 base, with 13 bases spanning the gap. CDR3 length: 15 residues. This chain's CDR3 is CASSSGIWGTDTQYF. The CDR3 region has the DNA TGCGCCAGCAGCAGTGGAATCTGGGGCACAGATACGCAGTATTTT. Full variable domain (remainder filled in from reference TRBV5-1 and TRBJ2-3): KAGVTQTPRYLIKTRGQQVTLSCSPISGHRSVSWYQQTPGQGLQFLFEYFSETQRNKGNFPGRFSGRQFSNSRSEMNVSTLELGDSALYLCASSSGIWGTDTQYFGPGTRLTVL.

The chain links TRBV5-1 to TRBJ2-7; 11 bases fit TRBD1. Trimming took 6 bases from V and 5 from J; bases not matched to a gene: 7. Per the germline V gene, CDR1 is SGHRS and CDR2 is YFSETQ. The CDR3 sequence is 14 residues long. CDR3 amino acids: CASTFGQGADEQYF. CDR3 bases: TGCGCCAGCACCTTTGGACAGGGGGCTGACGAGCAGTACTTC.

This clone is a singleton in its sample. The chain couples TRBV30 to TRBJ2-2; the match to TRBD1 covers 7 bases. Germline lookup yields CDR1 GTSNPN and CDR2 SVGIG (reference sequence). The CDR3 totals 12 residues. The junction had 4 bases not matched to a gene; V was cut back by 5 bases and J by 7 bases. The CDR3 loop reads CAWGTGDGELFF. DNA of the CDR3: TGTGCCTGGGGAACAGGGGACGGGGAGCTGTTTTTT.

This clone appeared a few times. J is TRBJ2-2 and V is TRBV10-3; the D is unclear. V was pared by 11 bases and J by 2 bases, with 12 bases between. The CDR3 runs 13 residues. CDR1 is ENHRY and CDR2 is SYGVKD in the germline V gene. CDR3 region: CAVQDFNTGELFF. The DNA of the CDR3 is TGTGCCGTCCAGGATTTTAACACCGGGGAGCTGTTTTTT.